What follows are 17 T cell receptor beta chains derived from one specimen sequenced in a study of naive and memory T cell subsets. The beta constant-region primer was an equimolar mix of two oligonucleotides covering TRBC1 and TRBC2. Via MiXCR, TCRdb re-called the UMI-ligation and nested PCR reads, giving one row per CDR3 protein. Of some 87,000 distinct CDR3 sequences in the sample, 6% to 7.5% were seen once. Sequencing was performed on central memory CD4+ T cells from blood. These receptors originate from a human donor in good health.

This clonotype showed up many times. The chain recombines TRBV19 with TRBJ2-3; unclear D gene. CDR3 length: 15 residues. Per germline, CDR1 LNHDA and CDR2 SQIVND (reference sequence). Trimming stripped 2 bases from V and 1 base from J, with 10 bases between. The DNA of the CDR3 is TGTGCCAGTAGTATACCCTCATTCGGCACAGATACGCAGTATTTT. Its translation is CASSIPSFGTDTQYF.

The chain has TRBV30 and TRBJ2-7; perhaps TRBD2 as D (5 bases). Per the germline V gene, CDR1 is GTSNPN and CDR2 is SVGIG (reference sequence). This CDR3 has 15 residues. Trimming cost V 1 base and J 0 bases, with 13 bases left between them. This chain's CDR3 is CAWSAREWGSYEQYF. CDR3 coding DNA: TGTGCCTGGAGTGCGAGGGAGTGGGGCTCCTACGAGCAGTACTTC.

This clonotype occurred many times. CDR3 DNA: TGTGCCAGCAGTTACCGTCGGGAGGGAGGGACCCAGTACTTC. Amino acid sequence: CASSYRREGGTQYF. J is TRBJ2-5 and V is TRBV6-5; TRBD2 matches at 8 bases. This CDR3 spans 14 amino acids. The ends lost 2 bases at V and 7 bases at J; junction bases unmatched: 6. CDR1 is MNHEY and CDR2 is SVGAGI in the germline V gene.

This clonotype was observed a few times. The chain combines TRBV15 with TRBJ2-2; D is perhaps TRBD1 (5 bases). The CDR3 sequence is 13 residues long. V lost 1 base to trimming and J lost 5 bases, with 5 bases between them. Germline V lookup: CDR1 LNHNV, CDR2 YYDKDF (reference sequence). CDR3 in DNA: TGTGCCACCAGCAGAGGACAGACCGGGGAGCTGTTTTTT. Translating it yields CATSRGQTGELFF.

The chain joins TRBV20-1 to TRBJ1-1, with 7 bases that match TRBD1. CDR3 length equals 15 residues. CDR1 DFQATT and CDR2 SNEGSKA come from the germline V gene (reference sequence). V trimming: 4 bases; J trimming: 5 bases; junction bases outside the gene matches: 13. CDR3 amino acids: CSAITIDRVLTEAFF. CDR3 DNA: TGCAGTGCTATCACCATTGACAGGGTCTTGACTGAAGCTTTCTTT.

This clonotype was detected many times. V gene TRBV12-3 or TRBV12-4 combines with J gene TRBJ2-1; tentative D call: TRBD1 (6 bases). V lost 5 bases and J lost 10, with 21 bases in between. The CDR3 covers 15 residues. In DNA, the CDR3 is TGTGCCAGCAGTCTGGGACAAGGAAGGGTAGCAGAGCAGTTCTTC. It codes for CASSLGQGRVAEQFF.

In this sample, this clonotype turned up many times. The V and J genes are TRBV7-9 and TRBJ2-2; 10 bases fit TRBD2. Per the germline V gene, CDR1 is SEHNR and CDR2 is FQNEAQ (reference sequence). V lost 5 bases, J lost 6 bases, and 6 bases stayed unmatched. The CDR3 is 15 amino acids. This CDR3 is CASSLEGTSAGELFF. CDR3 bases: TGTGCCAGCAGCCTAGAAGGGACTAGCGCCGGGGAGCTGTTTTTT.

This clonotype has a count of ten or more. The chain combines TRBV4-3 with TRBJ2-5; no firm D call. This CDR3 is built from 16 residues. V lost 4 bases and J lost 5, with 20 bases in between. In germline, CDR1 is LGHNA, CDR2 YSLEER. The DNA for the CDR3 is TGCGCCAGCAGCCCAACTCCTCGACCGGCTTACGAGACCCAGTACTTC. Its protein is CASSPTPRPAYETQYF.

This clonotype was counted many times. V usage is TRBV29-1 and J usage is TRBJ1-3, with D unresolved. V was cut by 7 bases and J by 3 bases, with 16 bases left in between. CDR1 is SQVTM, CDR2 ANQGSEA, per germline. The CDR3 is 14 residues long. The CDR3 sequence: CSARTEALGNTIYF. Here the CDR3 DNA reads TGCAGCGCCAGAACGGAGGCTCTTGGAAACACCATATATTTT.

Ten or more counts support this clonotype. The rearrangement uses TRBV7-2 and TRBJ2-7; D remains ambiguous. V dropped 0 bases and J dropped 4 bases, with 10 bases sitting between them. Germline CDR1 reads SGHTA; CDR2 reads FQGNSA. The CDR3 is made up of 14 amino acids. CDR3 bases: TGTGCCAGCAGCTTAGCCGACCCACCTTACGAGCAGTACTTC. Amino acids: CASSLADPPYEQYF.

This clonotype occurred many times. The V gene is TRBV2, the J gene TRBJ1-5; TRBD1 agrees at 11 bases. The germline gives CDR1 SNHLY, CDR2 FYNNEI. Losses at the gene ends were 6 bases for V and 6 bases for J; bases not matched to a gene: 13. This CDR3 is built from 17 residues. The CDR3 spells CASRADRGRVNSQPQHF. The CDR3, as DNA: TGTGCCAGCAGGGCGGACAGGGGGCGCGTGAATAGTCAGCCCCAGCATTTT.

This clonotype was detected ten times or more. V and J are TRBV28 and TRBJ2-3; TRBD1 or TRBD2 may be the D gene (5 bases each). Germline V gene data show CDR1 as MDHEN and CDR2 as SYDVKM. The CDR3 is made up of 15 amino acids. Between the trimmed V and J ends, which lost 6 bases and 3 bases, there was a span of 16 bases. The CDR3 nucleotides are TGTGCCAGCAGCCCATACGGGACGAAAACAGATACGCAGTATTTT. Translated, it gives CASSPYGTKTDTQYF.

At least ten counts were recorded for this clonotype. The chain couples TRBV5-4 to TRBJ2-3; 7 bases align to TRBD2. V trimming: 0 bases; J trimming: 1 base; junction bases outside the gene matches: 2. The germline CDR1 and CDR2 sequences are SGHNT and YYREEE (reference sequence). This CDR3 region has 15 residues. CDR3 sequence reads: CASSLAREGTDTQYF. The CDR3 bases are TGTGCCAGCAGCTTGGCCCGGGAGGGCACAGATACGCAGTATTTT.

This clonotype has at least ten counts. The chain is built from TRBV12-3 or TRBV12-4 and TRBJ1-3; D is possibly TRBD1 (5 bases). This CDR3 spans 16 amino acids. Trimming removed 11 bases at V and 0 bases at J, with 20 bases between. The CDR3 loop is CAGQIRDGDSGNTIYF. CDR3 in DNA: TGTGCCGGACAAATAAGAGACGGAGACTCTGGAAACACCATATATTTT.

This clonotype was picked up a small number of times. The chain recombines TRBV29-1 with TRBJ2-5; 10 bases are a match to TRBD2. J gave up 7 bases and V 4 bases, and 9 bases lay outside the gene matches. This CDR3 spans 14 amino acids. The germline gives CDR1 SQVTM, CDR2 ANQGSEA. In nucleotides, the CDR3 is TGCAGCGTTGGGCCCGGGACTAGCGACGGGACCCAGTACTTC. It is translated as CSVGPGTSDGTQYF.

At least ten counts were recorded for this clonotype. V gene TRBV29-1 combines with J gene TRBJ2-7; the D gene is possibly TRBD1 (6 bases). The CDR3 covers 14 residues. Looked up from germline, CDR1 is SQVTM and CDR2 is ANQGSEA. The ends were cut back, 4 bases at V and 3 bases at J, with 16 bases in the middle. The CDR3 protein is CSVATGQFFYEQYF. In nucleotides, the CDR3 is TGCAGCGTTGCTACAGGGCAATTCTTCTACGAGCAGTACTTC.

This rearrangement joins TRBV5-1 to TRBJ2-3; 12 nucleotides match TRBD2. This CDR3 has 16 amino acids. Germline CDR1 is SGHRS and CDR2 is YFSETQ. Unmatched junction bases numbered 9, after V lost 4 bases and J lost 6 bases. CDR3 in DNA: TGCGCCAGCAGCCCCCGGACTAGCGGGGATAAGGATACGCAGTATTTT. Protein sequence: CASSPRTSGDKDTQYF.